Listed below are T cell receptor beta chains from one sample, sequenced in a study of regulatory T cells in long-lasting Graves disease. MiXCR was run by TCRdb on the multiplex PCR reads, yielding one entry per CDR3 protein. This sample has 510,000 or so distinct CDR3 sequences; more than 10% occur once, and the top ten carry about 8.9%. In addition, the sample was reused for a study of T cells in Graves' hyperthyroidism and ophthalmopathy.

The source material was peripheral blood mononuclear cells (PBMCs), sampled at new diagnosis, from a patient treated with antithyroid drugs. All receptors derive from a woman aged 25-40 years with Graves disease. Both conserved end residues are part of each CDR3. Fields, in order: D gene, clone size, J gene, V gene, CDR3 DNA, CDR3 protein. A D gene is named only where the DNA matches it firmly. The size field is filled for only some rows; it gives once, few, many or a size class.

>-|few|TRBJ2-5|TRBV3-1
TGTGCCAGCAGCCAAGCCATCAAGACCCAGTACTTC
CASSQAIKTQYF
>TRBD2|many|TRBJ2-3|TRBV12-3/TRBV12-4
TGTGCCAGCAGTTTAGCCAGCGGGGGACACACAGATACGCAGTATTTT
CASSLASGGHTDTQYF
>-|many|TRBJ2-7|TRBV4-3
TGCGCCAGCAGTGTTCGTCCAGGTGGATTCTACGAGCAGTACTTC
CASSVRPGGFYEQYF
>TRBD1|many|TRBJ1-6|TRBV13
TGTGCCAGCAGCACCCAGACAGGGATAACTTTTTCACCCCTCCACTTT
CASSTQTGITFSPLHF
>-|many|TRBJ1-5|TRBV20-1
TGCAGTGCTAACCACGGGGATCAGCCCCAGCATTTT
CSANHGDQPQHF
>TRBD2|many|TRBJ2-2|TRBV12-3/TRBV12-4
TGTGCCAGCAGCTGGGGGGGGACTAGCGGGGCCGGGGAGCTGTTTTTT
CASSWGGTSGAGELFF
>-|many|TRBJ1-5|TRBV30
TGTGCCTGGAGCGCCTTGGGGGGGAAAGGCAATCAGCCCCAGCATTTT
CAWSALGGKGNQPQHF
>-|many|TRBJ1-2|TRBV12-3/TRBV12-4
TGTGCCAGCAGTTTAAACCCCAGGGTGGCTTTATATGGCTACACCTTC
CASSLNPRVALYGYTF
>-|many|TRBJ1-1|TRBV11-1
TGTGCCAGCTCGGACCGAAAGCGGAAGATGAACACTGAAGCTTTCTTT
CASSDRKRKMNTEAFF
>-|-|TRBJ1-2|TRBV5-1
TGCGCCAGCAGATTATGGGAAGCTAACTATGGCTACACCTTC
CASRLWEANYGYTF
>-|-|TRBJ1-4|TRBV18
TGTGCCAGCTCACCGTCGGGGTACGATCGGGGTGAAAAACTGTTTTTT
CASSPSGYDRGEKLFF
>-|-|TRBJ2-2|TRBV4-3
TGCGCCAGCAGCCAGATCGGGGGTCCCGGGGAGCTGTTTTTT
CASSQIGGPGELFF
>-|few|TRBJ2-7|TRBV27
TGTGCCAGCAGCGATCGCGGCCTCGAGCAGTACTTC
CASSDRGLEQYF
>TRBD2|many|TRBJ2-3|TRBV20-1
TGCAGTGCTAGAGACAGATTACTAGCGGGAGTTGCAGATACGCAGTATTTT
CSARDRLLAGVADTQYF
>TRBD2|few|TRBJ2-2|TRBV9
TGTGCCAGCAGCGTGTTAGGACTAGCGGGTAACACCGGGGAGCTGTTTTTT
CASSVLGLAGNTGELFF
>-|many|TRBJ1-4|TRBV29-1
TGCAGCGTTCGGGGGGGTACTAATGAAAAACTGTTTTTT
CSVRGGTNEKLFF
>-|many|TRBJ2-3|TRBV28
TGTGCCAGCAGTTTACCAGCGGGTAGAGGCACAGATACGCAGTATTTT
CASSLPAGRGTDTQYF
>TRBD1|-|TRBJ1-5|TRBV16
TGTGCCAGCAGAACGGGACAGTGGGGGGCAGGGGCGGATCATCCCCAGCATTTT
CASRTGQWGAGADHPQHF
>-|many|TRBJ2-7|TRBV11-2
TGTGCCAGCAGCTTAGCGCTTACCTACGAGCAGTACTTC
CASSLALTYEQYF
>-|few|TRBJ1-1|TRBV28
TGTGCCACCGCCATGGGGCAAGACAGAGGTGTAAACACTGAAGCTTTCTTT
CATAMGQDRGVNTEAFF
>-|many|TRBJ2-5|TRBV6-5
TGTGCCAGCAGTTACCCGATCAGGGAGATGGAAGAGACCCAGTACTTC
CASSYPIREMEETQYF
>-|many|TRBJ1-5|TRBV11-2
TGTGCCAGCAGCTTAGGAGGGTCCCGCAATCAGCCCCAGCATTTT
CASSLGGSRNQPQHF
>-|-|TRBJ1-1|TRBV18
TGTGCCAGCTCACCACCGAACAAGGCAGGGCGGGTGAACACTGAAGCTTTCTTT
CASSPPNKAGRVNTEAFF